The rows below give T cell receptor beta chains drawn from one sample of a study of long-term antiretroviral therapy in people with HIV. The table came from immunoSEQ multiplex PCR; TCRdb's copy has only in-frame clones and leaves some out. Here the sample spans 25,000 to 30,000 clones, approximately 87% being singletons. This specimen was unsorted PBMCs, taken about 5 years after starting antiretroviral therapy. The receptors originated from a man aged 35 to 55 with HIV. Each CDR3 is given with its conserved first and last residue. A D gene is named only where the DNA matches it firmly. Size is omitted from some rows. Given values are once, few, many or a class for expanded clones.

V	D	J	size	DNA	CDR3
TRBV27	NA	TRBJ2-7	NA	TGTGCCAGCAGTTTATCGGTCGCCTCGGGTAGGTACGAGCAGTACTTC	CASSLSVASGRYEQYF
TRBV20-1	NA	TRBJ2-5	NA	TGCAGTGCTAGTGCAGATGAGACCCAGTACTTC	CSASADETQYF
TRBV27	NA	TRBJ2-5	once	TGTGCCAGCAGTTTATTCGGGGGCGAGACCCAGTACTTC	CASSLFGGETQYF
TRBV2	NA	TRBJ2-7	NA	TGTGCCAGCAGAGTCCAAGCAAAGGACGAGCAGTACTTC	CASRVQAKDEQYF
TRBV9	NA	TRBJ2-7	NA	TGTGCCAGCAGCGTAGGGACGGGTCTGTTTTACGAGCAGTACTTC	CASSVGTGLFYEQYF
TRBV5-1	NA	TRBJ2-7	once	TGCGCCAGCAGCTTGCATTCGACAGATACCTACGAGCAGTACTTC	CASSLHSTDTYEQYF
TRBV6-1	NA	TRBJ2-7	NA	TGTGCCAGCACCCAGCGGGTCTCCTACGAGCAGTACTTC	CASTQRVSYEQYF
TRBV5-1	NA	TRBJ2-2	NA	TGCGCCAGCAGCTTGACGGGGATTGGGGACACCGGGGAGCTGTTTTTT	CASSLTGIGDTGELFF
TRBV15	NA	TRBJ2-2	few	TGTGCCACCGCCGAGGGGGGGAACACCGGGGAGCTGTTTTTT	CATAEGGNTGELFF
TRBV5-6	TRBD2	TRBJ2-7	NA	TGTGCCAGCAGCTTGATGGGACTAGCGTCTTACGAGCAGTACTTC	CASSLMGLASYEQYF
TRBV7-9	TRBD2	TRBJ2-2	NA	TGTGCCAGCAGCTTGACTAGCGGGGGCCTAAACACCGGGGAGCTGTTTTTT	CASSLTSGGLNTGELFF
TRBV19	NA	TRBJ1-4	few	TGTGCCAGTAGGTACAGTGGACAGTCTTTTGCAGCAACTAATGAAAAACTGTTTTTT	CASRYSGQSFAATNEKLFF
TRBV10-3	NA	TRBJ1-5	NA	TGTGCCATCAGTGACGGGTTTGAGAATCAGCCCCAGCATTTT	CAISDGFENQPQHF
TRBV4-1	NA	TRBJ2-7	NA	TGCGCCAGCAGCCAAACCGGGGAGCAGGGTTACTACGAGCAGTACTTC	CASSQTGEQGYYEQYF
TRBV19	NA	TRBJ1-6	NA	TGTGCCACCCTGGGACGGATGTATAATTCACCCCTCCACTTT	CATLGRMYNSPLHF
TRBV4-3	TRBD2	TRBJ2-2	NA	TGCGCCAGCAGCCAAGTAGCGGGAACGGGTACCGGGGAGCTGTTTTTT	CASSQVAGTGTGELFF
TRBV5-6	NA	TRBJ2-1	once	TGTGCCAGCAGCTTGGAAGGGGTGGGCAGGTTCAAGAATGAGCAGTTCTTC	CASSLEGVGRFKNEQFF
TRBV11-2	NA	TRBJ2-7	NA	TGTGCCAGCAGCTTAGGGTCGGTAATGCCCGGGGTGGGAGAGCAGTACTTC	CASSLGSVMPGVGEQYF
TRBV9	NA	TRBJ2-7	NA	TGTGCCAGCAGCGTAGGAGGGAGCTCCTACGAGCAGTACTTC	CASSVGGSSYEQYF
TRBV14	NA	TRBJ2-7	NA	TGTGCCAGCAGCCAGTCAGGGGCCCCGATCTACGAGCAGTACTTC	CASSQSGAPIYEQYF
TRBV19	NA	TRBJ2-2	NA	TGTGCCAGTAGTATGTGGCACTCGAACACCGGGGAGCTGTTTTTT	CASSMWHSNTGELFF
TRBV27	NA	TRBJ1-2	once	TGTGCCAGCAGGACAACAGGGATGGGCGGCTACACCTTC	CASRTTGMGGYTF
TRBV5-1	NA	TRBJ2-2	once	TGCGCCAGCAGCTTGGGGGCGTTCTGGGAGCTGTTTTTT	CASSLGAFWELFF
TRBV28	TRBD1	TRBJ2-7	once	TGTGCCAGCAGTTTGGGGGTACAGGGGGCTTACGAGCAGTACTTC	CASSLGVQGAYEQYF
TRBV27	TRBD1	TRBJ2-2	NA	TGTGCCAGCAGTTCACAAGACAGGGTGTGGGAGCTGTTTTTT	CASSSQDRVWELFF
TRBV19	NA	TRBJ1-1	NA	TGTGCCAGTAGTATATCGGGAACCACTGAAGCTTTCTTT	CASSISGTTEAFF
TRBV7-2	NA	TRBJ1-1	NA	TGTGCCAGCAGCTTAGCGCTAGGGACTGAAGCTTTCTTT	CASSLALGTEAFF
TRBV5-1	TRBD1	TRBJ2-4	NA	TGCGCCAGCAGAGAAGGACAGGAAAACATTCAGTACTTC	CASREGQENIQYF
TRBV4-3	TRBD2	TRBJ2-1	once	TGCGCCAGCAGCCAAGGAGCGGGAGGGGCCTACAATGAGCAGTTCTTC	CASSQGAGGAYNEQFF
TRBV7-2	TRBD2	TRBJ2-3	NA	TGTGCCAGCAGCTTAGAAGCGGGAGCAACAGATACGCAGTATTTT	CASSLEAGATDTQYF
TRBV10-3	TRBD1	TRBJ1-1	NA	TGTGCCACGAGTTCCGGACAGGGCTCTTCCACTGAAGCTTTCTTT	CATSSGQGSSTEAFF
TRBV4-1	TRBD2	TRBJ2-7	NA	TGCGCCAGCAGCCCGTGGGGGGCTAGCGGGGGGACTGACTCCTACGAGCAGTACTTC	CASSPWGASGGTDSYEQYF
TRBV2	NA	TRBJ1-1	NA	TGTGCCAGCAGTGAAGAGTCAGGAAGATTTATGAACACTGAAGCTTTCTTT	CASSEESGRFMNTEAFF
TRBV6-5	NA	TRBJ1-1	NA	TGTGCCAGCAGTTACTCGAGGCAAGTCTTGAAAGCTTTCTTT	CASSYSRQVLKAFF
TRBV28	TRBD2	TRBJ2-3	NA	TGTGCCAGCAGCCCGCTAGCGGTACTAAGGGCAGATACGCAGTATTTT	CASSPLAVLRADTQYF
TRBV14	TRBD1	TRBJ2-2	NA	TGTGCCAGCAGACCCTCCACAGGGGGCTGGACCGGGGAGCTGTTTTTT	CASRPSTGGWTGELFF
TRBV7-2	NA	TRBJ1-5	NA	TGTGCCAGCAGCTTTGCGCTCAATCAGCCCCAGCATTTT	CASSFALNQPQHF
TRBV30	TRBD2	TRBJ2-7	NA	TGTGCCTGGAGTGTCCAGCGGGGAGCCTACGAGCAGTACTTC	CAWSVQRGAYEQYF
TRBV7-9	NA	TRBJ1-4	NA	TGTGCCAGCAGCCCGAGTGACGCCGGCGGGTTGGAAAAACTGTTTTTT	CASSPSDAGGLEKLFF
TRBV9	NA	TRBJ2-7	NA	TGTGCCAGCAGCGAGGACCAGGGGAGCTACGAGCAGTACTTC	CASSEDQGSYEQYF
TRBV27	TRBD2	TRBJ2-1	NA	TGTGCCAGCAGTTTGATCCCCCCCCTAGCGGGAGATAGTCATGAGCAGTTCTTC	CASSLIPPLAGDSHEQFF
TRBV23-1	NA	TRBJ1-2	NA	TGCGCCAGCAAACCCCGGGGGGGGGAGCGGTATGGCTACACCTTC	CASKPRGGERYGYTF
TRBV5-5	NA	TRBJ1-1	once	TGTGCCAGCAGCTCCGGGCTACTTGGCACTGAAGCTTTCTTT	CASSSGLLGTEAFF
TRBV29-1	NA	TRBJ1-2	NA	TGCAGCGTTGAAGAGTACAGGGCTTACACCTTC	CSVEEYRAYTF
TRBV5-1	TRBD1	TRBJ2-7	NA	TGCGCCAGCAGCTTGGGGGCAGGGGGCGCGGTAATGGACCACGAGCAGTACTTC	CASSLGAGGAVMDHEQYF
TRBV7-8	TRBD1	TRBJ2-1	few	TGTGCCAGCAGCTTAGAATGGGGACAGGGGGCAAGGAATGAGCAGTTCTTC	CASSLEWGQGARNEQFF
TRBV19	NA	TRBJ1-2	NA	TGTGCCAGTAGTTTTCTCGGACAGCCCTCTGGCTACACCTTC	CASSFLGQPSGYTF
TRBV7-9	NA	TRBJ2-2	NA	TGTGCCAGCAGCCTAGGGTCCGGGGAGCTGTTTTTT	CASSLGSGELFF
TRBV12-5	NA	TRBJ1-1	NA	TGTGCTAGTGGTTTAGGAGGCACCCAATTCGAAGCTTTCTTT	CASGLGGTQFEAFF
TRBV21-1	NA	TRBJ1-1	NA	TGTGCCAGCAGAGTCGTCGTGGCAGGGCAGAACACTGAAGCTTTCTTT	CASRVVVAGQNTEAFF
TRBV5-4	TRBD1	TRBJ2-2	NA	TGTGCCAGCACCCGACAGGGGCGGGTAGGGACCGGGGAGCTGTTTTTT	CASTRQGRVGTGELFF
TRBV5-6	NA	TRBJ1-1	NA	TGTGCCAGCAGCCTGGACGGATCTGAGGCTTTCTTT	CASSLDGSEAFF
TRBV10-3	NA	TRBJ1-1	NA	TGTGCCATCAGTGAGTCTGGGCAGGCCGCGGGAGCTTTCTTT	CAISESGQAAGAFF